This TCR beta chain comes out of a study of blood T cell repertoires in COVID-19. Whole-study context: The origin of the acute and convalescent COVID-19 samples was the United States, Italy and Spain. From T cells, B-cell-depleted T cells, or PBMCs came the material, which was cDNA or gDNA.

Original methodology: Reference gene primer amplification in the assay estimated nucleated cell counts. Profiled with immunoSEQ multiplex PCR; TCRdb holds only in-frame clones, not every one. That table supplies the V and J calls and clone size; D and trimming were determined from the DNA. The data contain about 25,000 clones, around 87% of them singletons. The trim removed 2 bases at V and 5 bases at J, leaving 7 bases unmatched. The length of the CDR3 is 15 residues. Per the germline V gene, CDR1 is SGHTA and CDR2 is FQGTGA. Sequenced sample: peripheral blood. This TCR came from a man aged 45 to 65 with active COVID-19. This sequence joins TRBV7-3 and TRBJ2-3, with TRBD1 matching over 7 bases. The CDR3, as DNA: TGTGCCAGCAGCTTATATAGGGGGCGTGGAGATACGCAGTATTTT. Translating gives CASSLYRGRGDTQYF.